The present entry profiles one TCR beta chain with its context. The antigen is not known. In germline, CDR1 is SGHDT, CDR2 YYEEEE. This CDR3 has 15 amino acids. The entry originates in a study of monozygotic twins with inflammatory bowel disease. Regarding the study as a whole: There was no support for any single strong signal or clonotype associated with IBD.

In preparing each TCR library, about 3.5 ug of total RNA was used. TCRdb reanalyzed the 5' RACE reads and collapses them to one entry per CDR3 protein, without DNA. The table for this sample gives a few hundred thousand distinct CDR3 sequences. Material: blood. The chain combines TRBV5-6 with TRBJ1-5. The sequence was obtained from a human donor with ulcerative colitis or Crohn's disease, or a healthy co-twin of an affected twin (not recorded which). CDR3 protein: CASSLGPPTGQPQHF.